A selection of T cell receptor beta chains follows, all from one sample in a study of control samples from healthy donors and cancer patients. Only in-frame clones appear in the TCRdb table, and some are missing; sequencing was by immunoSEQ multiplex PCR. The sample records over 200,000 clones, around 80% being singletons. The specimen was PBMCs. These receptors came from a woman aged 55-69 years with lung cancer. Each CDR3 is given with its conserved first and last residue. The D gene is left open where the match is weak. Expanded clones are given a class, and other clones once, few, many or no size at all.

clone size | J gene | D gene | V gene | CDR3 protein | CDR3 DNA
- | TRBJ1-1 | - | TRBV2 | CASSEGVNTEAFF | TGTGCCAGCAGTGAGGGAGTGAACACTGAAGCTTTCTTT
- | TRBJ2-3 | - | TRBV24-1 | CATSAGGDTQYF | TGTGCCACCAGTGCTGGGGGGGATACGCAGTATTTT
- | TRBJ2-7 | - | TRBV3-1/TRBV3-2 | CASSREGGSYEQYF | TGTGCCAGCAGCCGCGAAGGAGGCTCCTACGAGCAGTACTTC
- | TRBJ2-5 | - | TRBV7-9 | CASSLRERQTQYF | TGTGCCAGCAGCTTACGGGAAAGGCAGACCCAGTACTTC
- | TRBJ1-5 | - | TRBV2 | CASSESGQPQHF | TGTGCCAGCAGTGAATCGGGGCAGCCCCAGCATTTT
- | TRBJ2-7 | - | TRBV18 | CASSPPTRTDEQYF | TGTGCCAGCTCACCACCAACTAGGACCGACGAGCAGTACTTC
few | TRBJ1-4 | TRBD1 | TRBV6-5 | CASSSGGLGNEKLFF | TGTGCCAGCAGTTCAGGGGGATTAGGGAATGAAAAACTGTTTTTT
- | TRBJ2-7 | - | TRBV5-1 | CASSAGFRYEQYF | TGCGCCAGCAGCGCAGGGTTTCGGTACGAGCAGTACTTC
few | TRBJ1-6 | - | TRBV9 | CASSVAVYNSPLHF | TGTGCCAGCAGCGTAGCCGTTTATAATTCACCCCTCCACTTT
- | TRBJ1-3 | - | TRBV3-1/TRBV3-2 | CASSQGGNTIYF | TGTGCCAGCAGCCAGGGTGGAAACACCATATATTTT
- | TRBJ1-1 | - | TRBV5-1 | CASSLGAATEAFF | TGCGCCAGCAGCTTGGGGGCAGCCACTGAAGCTTTCTTT
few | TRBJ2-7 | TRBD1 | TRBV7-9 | CASSTTGGSYEQYF | TGTGCCAGCAGTACGACAGGGGGCTCCTACGAGCAGTACTTC
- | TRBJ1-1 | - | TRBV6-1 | CASSEAWTSNTEAFF | TGTGCCAGCAGTGAAGCCTGGACGAGTAACACTGAAGCTTTCTTT
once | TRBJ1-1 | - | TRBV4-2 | CASSHPGWIRQPTQNTEAFF | TGTGCCAGCAGCCATCCCGGTTGGATTCGCCAACCAACTCAAAACACTGAAGCTTTCTTT
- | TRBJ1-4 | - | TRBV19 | CASSPDRGATNEKLFF | TGTGCCAGTAGCCCCGATCGGGGGGCTACTAATGAAAAACTGTTTTTT
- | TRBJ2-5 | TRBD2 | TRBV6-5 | CASSRGEETQYF | TGTGCCAGCAGTCGGGGGGAGGAGACCCAGTACTTC
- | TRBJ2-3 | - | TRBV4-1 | CASSHYGWERRTDTQYF | TGCGCCAGCAGCCACTATGGGTGGGAACGCCGCACAGATACGCAGTATTTT
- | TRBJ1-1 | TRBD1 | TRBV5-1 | CASTGQGVNTEAFF | TGCGCCAGCACCGGACAGGGGGTCAACACTGAAGCTTTCTTT
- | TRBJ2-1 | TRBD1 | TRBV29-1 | CSVSGQGAVYNEQFF | TGCAGCGTTTCTGGACAGGGGGCCGTCTACAATGAGCAGTTCTTC
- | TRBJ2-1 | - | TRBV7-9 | CASSEFRDRAGEQFF | TGTGCCAGCAGTGAATTCCGGGATCGGGCAGGTGAGCAGTTCTTC
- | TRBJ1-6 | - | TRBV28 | CASSRTTGWVSDLHF | TGTGCCAGCAGTCGAACGACAGGTTGGGTCTCGGACCTCCACTTT
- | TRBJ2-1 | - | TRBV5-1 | CASSLNLNNEQFF | TGCGCCAGCAGCTTGAATTTAAACAATGAGCAGTTCTTC
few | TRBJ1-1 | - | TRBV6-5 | CASVQGWFTEAFF | TGTGCCAGCGTACAGGGTTGGTTCACTGAAGCTTTCTTT
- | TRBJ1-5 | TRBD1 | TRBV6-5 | CASRATGYSNQPQHF | TGTGCCAGCAGGGCGACAGGGTATAGCAATCAGCCCCAGCATTTT
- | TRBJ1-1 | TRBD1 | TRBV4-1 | CASSQALSGRGRTEAFF | TGCGCCAGCAGCCAGGCCCTATCGGGCAGGGGGCGGACTGAAGCTTTCTTT
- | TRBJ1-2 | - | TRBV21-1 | CASSKGESGVGYTF | TGTGCCAGCAGCAAAGGGGAGTCAGGGGTCGGCTACACCTTC
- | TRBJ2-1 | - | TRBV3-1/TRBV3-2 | CASSSTAYNEQFF | TGTGCCAGCAGCTCAACAGCTTACAATGAGCAGTTCTTC
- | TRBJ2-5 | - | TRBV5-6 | CASSAGTNTGETQYF | TGTGCCAGCAGTGCCGGGACCAATACGGGAGAGACCCAGTACTTC
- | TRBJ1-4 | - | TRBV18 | CASSPRATNEKLFF | TGTGCCAGCTCCCCAAGGGCAACTAATGAAAAACTGTTTTTT
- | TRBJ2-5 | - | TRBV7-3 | CASSLVRRETQYF | TGTGCCAGCAGCTTAGTCAGAAGGGAGACCCAGTACTTC
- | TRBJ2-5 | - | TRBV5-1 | CASSLDWLAQETQYF | TGCGCCAGCAGCTTGGATTGGCTGGCTCAAGAGACCCAGTACTTC
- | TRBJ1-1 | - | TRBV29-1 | CSVVRQTNTEAFF | TGCAGCGTCGTCAGGCAGACTAACACTGAAGCTTTCTTT
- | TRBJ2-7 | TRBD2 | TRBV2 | CASKQSETSVLSYEQYF | TGTGCCAGCAAACAGAGCGAAACTAGCGTCCTGTCCTACGAGCAGTACTTC
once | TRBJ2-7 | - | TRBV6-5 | CASSPGLSYEQYF | TGTGCCAGCAGTCCGGGACTCAGCTACGAGCAGTACTTC
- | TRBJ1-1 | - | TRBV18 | CASSPGNSNTEAFF | TGTGCCAGCTCACCCGGAAATTCGAACACTGAAGCTTTCTTT
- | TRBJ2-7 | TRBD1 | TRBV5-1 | CASSSDRAQYF | TGCGCCAGCAGCTCCGACAGGGCGCAGTACTTC
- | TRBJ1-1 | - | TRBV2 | CASSALGLSEAFF | TGTGCCAGCAGTGCATTAGGTTTGTCTGAAGCTTTCTTT
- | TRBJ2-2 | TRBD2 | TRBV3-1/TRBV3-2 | CASSPGRDTGELFF | TGTGCCAGCAGCCCAGGGAGGGACACCGGGGAGCTGTTTTTT
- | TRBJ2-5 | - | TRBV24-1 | CATSDPVTGQETQYF | TGTGCCACCAGTGATCCCGTAACAGGCCAAGAGACCCAGTACTTC
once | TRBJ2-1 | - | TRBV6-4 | CASSELSIAGNEQFF | TGTGCCAGCAGTGAACTATCCATTGCTGGCAATGAGCAGTTCTTC
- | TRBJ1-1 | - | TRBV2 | CAIGSGLMNTEAFF | TGTGCCATAGGCTCCGGCCTTATGAACACTGAAGCTTTCTTT